A selection of T cell receptor beta chains follows, all from one sample in a study of neoadjuvant anti-PD-1 for oral cavity cancer. TCRdb's copy holds only in-frame clones and misses some; the assay was immunoSEQ multiplex PCR. The sample holds about 5,700 clones, about 61% seen once. This sample comprised tumor tissue, obtained before nivolumab (anti-PD-1) treatment. Every receptor here comes from a person between 40 and 85 years old with oral cavity squamous cell carcinoma. CDR3s include the opening cysteine and the closing phenylalanine or tryptophan. The D gene is left open where the match is weak. Not all rows give a size; the values are once, few, many and, for expanded clones, a class.

TRBJ2-7 - - TRBV30 CAYNHPKDPYEQYF TGTGCCTACAACCACCCCAAAGACCCCTACGAGCAGTACTTC
TRBJ1-1 - TRBD1 TRBV5-1 CASSLRDRAEAFF TGCGCCAGCAGCTTACGGGACAGGGCTGAAGCTTTCTTT
TRBJ2-7 - TRBD2 TRBV29-1 CSVASGNSYEQYF TGCAGCGTTGCTAGCGGGAACTCCTACGAGCAGTACTTC
TRBJ2-5 few TRBD1 TRBV2 CASMGGTGGQETQYF TGTGCCAGCATGGGAGGGACAGGGGGCCAAGAGACCCAGTACTTC
TRBJ1-2 few TRBD1 TRBV23-1 CASSPTGDSGYTF TGCGCCAGCAGTCCGACAGGGGATAGTGGCTACACCTTC
TRBJ2-6 - - TRBV6-4 CASSDSKGGAFGANVLTF TGTGCCAGCAGTGACTCGAAAGGCGGGGCTTTTGGGGCCAACGTCCTGACTTTC
TRBJ2-2 few - TRBV28 CASSVQGGSNGELFF TGTGCCAGCAGCGTCCAAGGGGGGTCCAACGGGGAGCTGTTTTTT
TRBJ1-2 few - TRBV6-6 CASRWGDGYTF TGTGCCAGCAGATGGGGGGACGGCTACACCTTC
TRBJ2-5 - - TRBV6-5 CASSYSVAGPETQYF TGTGCCAGCAGTTACTCTGTCGCGGGGCCAGAGACCCAGTACTTC
TRBJ1-1 - - TRBV18 CASSSAGGGLEAFF TGTGCCAGCTCGTCGGCGGGGGGAGGACTTGAAGCTTTCTTT
TRBJ1-3 few - TRBV28 CASSELGASGNTIYF TGTGCCAGCAGCGAATTGGGGGCCTCTGGAAACACCATATATTTT
TRBJ1-1 - - TRBV14 CASSQDYGEAFF TGTGCCAGCAGCCAAGATTACGGTGAAGCTTTCTTT
TRBJ2-6 - - TRBV9 CASSAQGLGANVLTF TGTGCCAGCAGCGCGCAGGGGTTGGGGGCCAACGTCCTGACTTTC
TRBJ2-2 - TRBD1 TRBV19 CASSIAGQGNTGELFF TGTGCCAGTAGTATTGCGGGACAGGGGAACACCGGGGAGCTGTTTTTT
TRBJ2-7 - - TRBV23-1 CASSQSGRGRGPSYEQYF TGCGCCAGCAGTCAATCGGGGCGCGGCCGGGGCCCTTCCTACGAGCAGTACTTC
TRBJ1-4 - - TRBV7-3 CASSPRGTNEKLFF TGTGCCAGCAGCCCCAGGGGAACTAATGAAAAACTGTTTTTT
TRBJ2-3 - - TRBV11-1 CASSLDSFSSTDTQYF TGTGCCAGCAGCTTAGACAGCTTTTCTAGCACAGATACGCAGTATTTT
TRBJ2-2 - TRBD1 TRBV28 CASSTHRGGTGELFF TGTGCCAGCAGTACACACAGGGGTGGCACCGGGGAGCTGTTTTTT
TRBJ2-1 - - TRBV15 CATSRDFSSSYNEQFF TGTGCCACCAGCAGGGATTTCTCAAGCTCCTACAATGAGCAGTTCTTC
TRBJ2-2 - - TRBV5-4 CASRTEGAGELFF TGTGCCAGCAGAACCGAAGGGGCCGGGGAGCTGTTTTTT
TRBJ2-1 - TRBD1 TRBV9 CASSTPPGQGKNEQFF TGTGCCAGCAGCACCCCCCCGGGACAGGGTAAGAATGAGCAGTTCTTC
TRBJ1-1 - - TRBV2 CATGREMNTEAFF TGTGCCACTGGACGGGAAATGAACACTGAAGCTTTCTTT
TRBJ1-6 - - TRBV11-1 CASSRSLAYNSPLHF TGTGCCAGCAGCCGGTCCTTGGCCTATAATTCACCCCTCCACTTT
TRBJ2-1 - - TRBV7-8 CASSLNRGNEQFF TGTGCCAGCAGCCTAAACCGCGGAAATGAGCAGTTCTTC
TRBJ1-1 - - TRBV27 CASNSDLNTEAFF TGTGCCAGCAACTCAGATCTGAACACTGAAGCTTTCTTT
TRBJ2-7 - - TRBV25-1 CASGAQGYEQYF TGTGCCAGCGGGGCCCAGGGGTACGAGCAGTACTTC
TRBJ2-5 few - TRBV5-4 CASSLAFQGTQETQYF TGTGCCAGCAGCTTGGCCTTCCAGGGGACCCAAGAGACCCAGTACTTC
TRBJ2-6 - - TRBV2 CASSEFLQISGANVLTF TGTGCCAGCAGTGAGTTTCTGCAGATCTCTGGGGCCAACGTCCTGACTTTC
TRBJ1-4 - - TRBV10-2 CASSGRSSYWGEKLFF TGCGCCAGCAGTGGGAGGAGCAGCTATTGGGGTGAAAAACTGTTTTTT
TRBJ2-7 few - TRBV28 CASSSPYGTNREQYF TGTGCCAGCAGTTCCCCCTACGGGACAAATCGCGAGCAGTACTTC
TRBJ2-5 - - TRBV5-1 CASSLARGETQYF TGCGCCAGCAGCTTGGCACGGGGAGAGACCCAGTACTTC
TRBJ2-1 - TRBD2 TRBV5-1 CAYRETSASSYNEQFF TGCGCCTATCGTGAGACTAGCGCCAGCTCCTACAATGAGCAGTTCTTC
TRBJ1-2 few - TRBV19 CASNRDNNYGYTF TGTGCCAGTAACCGGGACAATAACTATGGCTACACCTTC
TRBJ1-2 - - TRBV5-6 CASSSAGRPYSYTF TGTGCCAGCAGCAGTGCGGGACGACCTTACAGCTACACCTTC
TRBJ2-1 few - TRBV11-3 CASSSGRSYNEQFF TGTGCCAGCAGCTCCGGGCGCTCCTACAATGAGCAGTTCTTC
TRBJ1-5 - - TRBV7-6 CASSLGQYSNQPQHF TGTGCCAGCAGCCTTGGACAGTATAGCAATCAGCCCCAGCATTTT
TRBJ2-5 - - TRBV5-1 CASSLVTGNQETQYF TGCGCCAGCAGCTTAGTAACCGGAAACCAAGAGACCCAGTACTTC
TRBJ1-1 - - TRBV27 CASSSAGYTEAFF TGTGCCAGCAGTTCGGCGGGGTACACTGAAGCTTTCTTT
TRBJ2-5 once TRBD2 TRBV5-1 CASSPHTSGAKRTQYF TGCGCCAGCAGCCCGCACACTAGCGGGGCTAAAAGGACCCAGTACTTC
TRBJ1-1 - TRBD1 TRBV6-5 CASEGQGGGTEAFF TGTGCCAGCGAGGGACAGGGAGGGGGCACTGAAGCTTTCTTT
TRBJ2-5 - - TRBV7-9 CATNSDLQETQYF TGTGCCACCAATTCGGACCTACAAGAGACCCAGTACTTC
TRBJ2-2 - TRBD2 TRBV7-6 CASSWALADSGLFF TGTGCCAGCAGTTGGGCACTAGCGGACTCTGGGCTGTTTTTT
TRBJ2-5 few - TRBV4-1 CASSLYQRSQETQYF TGCGCCAGCAGCCTCTACCAGAGATCACAAGAGACCCAGTACTTC
TRBJ2-5 - - TRBV28 CASSPQGFEKETQYF TGTGCTAGCAGTCCGCAGGGGTTCGAAAAAGAGACCCAGTACTTC
TRBJ2-1 once TRBD2 TRBV5-1 CASSQGLAGIYNEQFF TGCGCCAGCAGCCAGGGACTAGCGGGCATCTACAATGAGCAGTTCTTC
TRBJ2-3 - - TRBV7-9 CASSLGRAGTDTQYF TGTGCCAGCAGCTTAGGCAGGGCGGGCACAGATACGCAGTATTTT
TRBJ2-7 - TRBD2 TRBV28 CASSPTVASGRFYEQYF TGTGCCAGCAGTCCCACGGTGGCTAGCGGGAGGTTCTACGAGCAGTACTTC
TRBJ2-7 - TRBD1 TRBV28 CATMGAGGSYEQYF TGTGCCACCATGGGGGCAGGGGGCTCCTACGAGCAGTACTTC
TRBJ2-7 - - TRBV5-1 CASSPRGAGLPGEQYF TGCGCCAGCAGCCCTAGGGGGGCGGGGCTGCCGGGCGAGCAGTACTTC
TRBJ2-3 - TRBD2 TRBV6-1 CASNSLSGETDTQYF TGTGCCAGCAATTCTCTTAGCGGGGAGACAGATACGCAGTATTTT
TRBJ2-1 - TRBD2 TRBV5-4 CASSTWTSGVGEQFF TGTGCCAGCAGCACCTGGACTAGCGGGGTGGGTGAGCAGTTCTTC
TRBJ1-2 few - TRBV6-1 CASSRGADYGYTF TGTGCCAGCAGTAGGGGAGCGGACTATGGCTACACCTTC
TRBJ2-5 - - TRBV5-6 CASSLAGNGHRAETQYF TGTGCCAGCAGCTTGGCCGGGAACGGCCATAGGGCGGAGACCCAGTACTTC
TRBJ2-5 - TRBD2 TRBV10-2 CASGGGGSGRLQETQYF TGCGCCAGCGGGGGAGGGGGGAGCGGGAGGCTACAAGAGACCCAGTACTTC
TRBJ2-3 few - TRBV5-1 CASTRGTDTQYF TGCGCCAGCACCCGGGGCACAGATACGCAGTATTTT
TRBJ2-3 few - TRBV5-1 CASSRNPGADTQYF TGCGCCAGCAGCAGGAACCCCGGCGCAGATACGCAGTATTTT
TRBJ2-7 - TRBD2 TRBV5-1 CASRAGVGYEQYF TGCGCCAGCAGGGCGGGAGTGGGATACGAGCAGTACTTC